The T cell receptor beta chain under discussion was sequenced for a study of technical replicates of blood from a handful of donors. CDR1 SQVTM and CDR2 ANQGSEA come from the germline V gene. V lost 4 bases and J lost 9, with 19 bases in between. The CDR3 contains 13 residues. This clone has only one observation. Profiled with immunoSEQ multiplex PCR; TCRdb holds only in-frame clones, not every one. The repertoire has tens of thousands of clones, 90% to 95% of them found once; the top ten carry 0.35% to 0.4%. This receptor was obtained from a human donor in good health. V and J are TRBV29-1 and TRBJ2-7, with D tentatively TRBD2 (5 bases). Sequenced input: T cells isolated from PBMCs. Written as DNA, the CDR3 is TGCAGCGTTGCTCAGGCGGGTAGCCACGGGCAGTACTTC. Translation gives CSVAQAGSHGQYF.